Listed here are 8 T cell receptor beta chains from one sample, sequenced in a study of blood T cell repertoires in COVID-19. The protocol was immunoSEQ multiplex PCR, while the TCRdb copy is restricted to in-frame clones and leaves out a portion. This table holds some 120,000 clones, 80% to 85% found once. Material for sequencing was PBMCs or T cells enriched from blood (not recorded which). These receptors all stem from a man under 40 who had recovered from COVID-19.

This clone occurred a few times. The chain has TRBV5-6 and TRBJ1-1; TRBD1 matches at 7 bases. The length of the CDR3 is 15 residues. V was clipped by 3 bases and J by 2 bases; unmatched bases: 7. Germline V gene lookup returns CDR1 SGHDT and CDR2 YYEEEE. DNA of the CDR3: TGTGCCAGCAGCTCCCACAGGGGTCTAAACACTGAAGCTTTCTTT. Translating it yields CASSSHRGLNTEAFF.

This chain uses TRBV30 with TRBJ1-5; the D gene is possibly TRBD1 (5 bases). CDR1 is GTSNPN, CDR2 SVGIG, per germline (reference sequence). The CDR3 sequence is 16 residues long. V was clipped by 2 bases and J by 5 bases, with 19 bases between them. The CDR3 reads CAWSSFRGRVDQPQHF. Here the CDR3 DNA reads TGTGCCTGGAGTTCCTTTCGTGGCAGGGTTGATCAGCCCCAGCATTTT.

CDR3 bases: TGTGCCAGCAGCCAGCGCTTGCAGGGGGCCGGGGAGACCCAGTACTTC. Protein product: CASSQRLQGAGETQYF. The genes are TRBV14 and TRBJ2-5; 8 nucleotides align to TRBD1. V shed 3 bases, J shed 5 bases, and the junction held 11 bases outside the gene matches. The CDR3 sequence is 16 residues long. Germline loops: CDR1 SGHDN, CDR2 FVKESK.

DNA for the CDR3: TGCGCCAGCAGCTACGGGACACAACATGAAAAACTGTTTTTT. Residues: CASSYGTQHEKLFF. The chain uses TRBV5-1 and TRBJ1-4; D may be TRBD1 (6 bases). V was pared by 3 bases and J by 6 bases, with 12 bases between. Germline CDR1 and CDR2: SGHRS and YFSETQ. The CDR3 sequence is 14 residues long.

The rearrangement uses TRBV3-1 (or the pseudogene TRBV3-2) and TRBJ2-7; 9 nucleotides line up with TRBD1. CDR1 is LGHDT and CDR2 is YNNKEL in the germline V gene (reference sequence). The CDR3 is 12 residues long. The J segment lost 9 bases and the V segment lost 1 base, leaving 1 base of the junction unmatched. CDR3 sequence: CASSQGGQGQYF. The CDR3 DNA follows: TGTGCCAGCAGCCAAGGGGGACAGGGGCAGTACTTC.

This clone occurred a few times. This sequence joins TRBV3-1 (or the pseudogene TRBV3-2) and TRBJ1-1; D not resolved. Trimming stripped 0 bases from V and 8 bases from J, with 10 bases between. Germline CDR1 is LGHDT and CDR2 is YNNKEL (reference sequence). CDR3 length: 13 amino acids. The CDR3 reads CASSQDSREEAFF. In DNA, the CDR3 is TGTGCCAGCAGCCAAGATAGTAGGGAGGAAGCTTTCTTT.

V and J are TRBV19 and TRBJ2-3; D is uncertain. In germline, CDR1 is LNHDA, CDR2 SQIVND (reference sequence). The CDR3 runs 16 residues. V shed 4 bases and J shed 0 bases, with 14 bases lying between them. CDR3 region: CASSTDVQASTDTQYF. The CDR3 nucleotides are TGTGCCAGTAGTACCGACGTGCAGGCTAGCACAGATACGCAGTATTTT.

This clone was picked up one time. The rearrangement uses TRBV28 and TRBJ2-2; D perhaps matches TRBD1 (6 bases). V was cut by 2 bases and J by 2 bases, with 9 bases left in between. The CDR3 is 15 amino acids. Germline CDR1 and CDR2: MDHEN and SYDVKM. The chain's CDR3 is CASSLPGQNTGELFF. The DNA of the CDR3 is TGTGCCAGCAGTTTACCGGGACAAAACACCGGGGAGCTGTTTTTT. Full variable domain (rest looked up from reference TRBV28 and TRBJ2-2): DVKVTQSSRYLVKRTGEKVFLECVQDMDHENMFWYRQDPGLGLRLIYFSYDVKMKEKGDIPEGYSVSREKKERFSLILESASTNQTSMYLCASSLPGQNTGELFFGEGSRLTVL.